This TCR beta chain was observed in a study of high-grade serous ovarian cancer treatment subgroups. At the level of the study: Each sample yielded on average about 7,000 unique TCR beta rearrangements from 11,000 to 15,000 reads. Overall study results and limits: CDR1 and CDR2 were left unanalyzed; analyses focused on CDR3. Different patients shared almost no repertoire; same-patient tumors shared about 0.11 to 0.85.

Note on this clone: The antigen is not known.

V lost 8 bases, J lost 8 bases, and 12 bases lay in between. This CDR3 is built from 12 residues. The germline CDR1 and CDR2 sequences are KGHSH and LQKENI. Only in-frame clones appear in the TCRdb table, and some are missing; sequencing was by immunoSEQ multiplex PCR. The table shows more than 10,000 clones, with roughly 70% occurring only once. Tumor samples were taken before definitive surgery or chemotherapy. The chain links TRBV18 to TRBJ1-4, with D perhaps matching TRBD1 (6 bases). Sequencing was carried out using tumor tissue. This TCR was sampled from a human donor with high-grade serous ovarian cancer. This CDR3 reads CASTGGLEKLFF. CDR3 coding DNA: TGTGCCAGCACCGGGGGCTTAGAAAAACTGTTTTTT.